Listed below are T cell receptor beta chains from one sample, sequenced in a study of OX40 agonist ivuxolimab in advanced cancers. Data came from immunoSEQ multiplex PCR; TCRdb stores just in-frame clones and leaves some out. The repertoire holds about 130,000 clones, with around 92% as singletons. The source was CD4+ or CD8+ T cells sorted from blood, collected in a trial of the OX40 agonist ivuxolimab. The receptor source for this set is an adult with an advanced solid tumor such as melanoma, head and neck, liver or kidney cancer. CDR3s include the opening cysteine and the closing phenylalanine or tryptophan. D genes are given only for firm matches. A row's size may be missing; if present it is once, few, many or a size class.

J: TRBJ1-1
D: TRBD1
size: -
V: TRBV19
CDR3: CASSEQGQGSEAFF
DNA: TGTGCCAGTAGTGAACAGGGACAGGGGAGCGAAGCTTTCTTT

J: TRBJ2-3
D: -
size: -
V: TRBV12-5
CDR3: CASVPSGTDTQYF
DNA: TGTGCTAGTGTCCCGTCGGGCACAGATACGCAGTATTTT

J: TRBJ2-7
D: TRBD1
size: -
V: TRBV6-5
CDR3: CASSSGTGESSYEQYF
DNA: TGTGCCAGCAGTTCCGGGACAGGGGAAAGCTCCTACGAGCAGTACTTC

J: TRBJ2-1
D: TRBD2
size: -
V: TRBV5-1
CDR3: CASSLGGTSIRNEQFF
DNA: TGCGCCAGCAGCTTGGGTGGGACTAGTATCCGCAATGAGCAGTTCTTC

J: TRBJ2-7
D: TRBD2
size: -
V: TRBV6-5
CDR3: CAVQGLATYEQYF
DNA: TGTGCCGTCCAGGGACTAGCAACCTACGAGCAGTACTTC

J: TRBJ2-1
D: TRBD2
size: -
V: TRBV28
CDR3: CASSLLAGGTYNEQFF
DNA: TGTGCCAGCAGCCTACTAGCGGGAGGGACCTACAATGAGCAGTTCTTC

J: TRBJ2-7
D: TRBD2
size: -
V: TRBV5-1
CDR3: CASSLEAREYEQYF
DNA: TGCGCCAGCAGCTTGGAGGCGCGGGAGTACGAGCAGTACTTC

J: TRBJ1-2
D: TRBD1
size: -
V: TRBV27
CDR3: CASTRGQGDGYTF
DNA: TGTGCCAGCACACGAGGACAGGGCGATGGCTACACCTTC

J: TRBJ2-1
D: -
size: -
V: TRBV7-3
CDR3: CASSLRRDNEQFF
DNA: TGTGCCAGCAGCTTACGGCGGGACAATGAGCAGTTCTTC

J: TRBJ2-4
D: -
size: -
V: TRBV10-3
CDR3: CAISPLGEGHIQYF
DNA: TGTGCCATCAGCCCCTTAGGAGAGGGGCACATTCAGTACTTC

J: TRBJ2-7
D: -
size: -
V: TRBV27
CDR3: CASSPRKSSNYEQYF
DNA: TGTGCCAGCAGTCCCCGGAAGAGCTCGAACTACGAACAGTACTTC

J: TRBJ2-7
D: TRBD1
size: few
V: TRBV5-6
CDR3: CASSFITGGAEQYF
DNA: TGTGCCAGCAGCTTCATTACAGGGGGCGCCGAGCAGTACTTC

J: TRBJ1-1
D: -
size: -
V: TRBV29-1
CDR3: CSVEGQMNTEAFF
DNA: TGCAGCGTTGAAGGGCAGATGAACACTGAAGCTTTCTTT

J: TRBJ2-1
D: -
size: -
V: TRBV28
CDR3: CASSLLLSGAMDEQFF
DNA: TGTGCCAGCAGTTTATTGTTATCGGGAGCTATGGATGAGCAGTTCTTC

J: TRBJ2-7
D: -
size: -
V: TRBV5-1
CDR3: CASASDSGAYEQYF
DNA: TGCGCCAGCGCTAGCGACTCCGGGGCCTACGAGCAGTACTTC

J: TRBJ1-4
D: -
size: -
V: TRBV27
CDR3: CASSLWGGNEKLFF
DNA: TGTGCCAGCAGTTTATGGGGGGGGAATGAAAAACTGTTTTTT

J: TRBJ2-2
D: -
size: -
V: TRBV28
CDR3: CATIGSTGGTGELFF
DNA: TGTGCCACTATCGGTTCGACTGGGGGTACCGGGGAGCTGTTTTTT

J: TRBJ1-1
D: TRBD1
size: -
V: TRBV27
CDR3: CASSLNRGLGVNTEAFF
DNA: TGTGCCAGCAGTTTAAACAGGGGGCTCGGGGTGAACACTGAAGCTTTCTTT

J: TRBJ1-1
D: -
size: -
V: TRBV28
CDR3: CASSSPGVLGTEAFF
DNA: TGTGCCAGCAGTTCACCAGGGGTTTTAGGGACTGAAGCTTTCTTT

J: TRBJ2-1
D: TRBD2
size: -
V: TRBV5-1
CDR3: CASSPAASGSDEQFF
DNA: TGCGCCAGCAGTCCAGCGGCTAGCGGGAGTGATGAGCAGTTCTTC

J: TRBJ2-5
D: -
size: -
V: TRBV5-6
CDR3: CASSFQETQYF
DNA: TGTGCCAGCAGCTTCCAAGAGACCCAGTACTTC

J: TRBJ2-2
D: -
size: -
V: TRBV25-1
CDR3: CASSEGGLGTGELFF
DNA: TGTGCCAGCAGTGAAGGGGGTCTTGGGACCGGGGAGCTGTTTTTT

J: TRBJ1-5
D: -
size: -
V: TRBV6-1
CDR3: CASRFAMRPQHF
DNA: TGTGCCAGCAGGTTCGCGATGAGGCCCCAGCATTTT